The TCR beta chain described here comes from a study of technical replicates of blood from a few donors. The method was immunoSEQ multiplex PCR; TCRdb's version includes in-frame clones alone and lacks a portion of them. The data show about 89,000 clones, around 95% seen once. V trimming: 5 bases; J trimming: 9 bases; junction bases outside the gene matches: 10. This CDR3 spans 15 amino acids. Germline V lookup: CDR1 MDHEN, CDR2 SYDVKM. Sequencing was performed on T cells isolated from PBMCs. V and J are TRBV28 and TRBJ2-1; 10 bases match TRBD2. This receptor was identified in a human donor in good health. As DNA, the CDR3 is TGTGCCAGCAGTAAGTCTAGCGGGAGAGGTGGTGAGCAGTTCTTC. Encoded protein: CASSKSSGRGGEQFF.